A selection of T cell receptor beta chains follows, all from one sample in a study of blood T cell repertoires in COVID-19. Generated by immunoSEQ multiplex PCR, the TCRdb table keeps only in-frame clones and is missing some. This sample has about 440,000 clones, with 90% found just once. Sequencing was carried out using PBMCs or T cells enriched from blood (not recorded which). The receptor set was obtained from a young man who had recovered from COVID-19. CDR3s leave out the opening cysteine and the closing phenylalanine or tryptophan. The D gene is left open where the match is weak. Clone size, where shown, is once, few, many, or a class for clones that have expanded.

TRBV12-3/TRBV12-4	NA	TRBJ2-1	NA	ASSLGDNEQF
TRBV28	TRBD2	TRBJ2-2	once	ASRGRTSGGITGELF
TRBV18	NA	TRBJ1-6	NA	ASSPSGGNSPLH
TRBV6-5	TRBD1	TRBJ2-5	NA	ASSPGTGIQETQY
TRBV5-1	NA	TRBJ1-1	NA	ASSLSGGGTEAF
TRBV28	TRBD1	TRBJ1-3	NA	ASRTGDRGNTIY
TRBV18	NA	TRBJ1-3	NA	ASSPAGIDDTIY
TRBV27	NA	TRBJ1-1	NA	ASRRGGTEAF
TRBV5-4	TRBD2	TRBJ2-3	NA	ASSLRSGGADTQY
TRBV18	NA	TRBJ1-4	NA	ASSPVSLSQGNEKLF